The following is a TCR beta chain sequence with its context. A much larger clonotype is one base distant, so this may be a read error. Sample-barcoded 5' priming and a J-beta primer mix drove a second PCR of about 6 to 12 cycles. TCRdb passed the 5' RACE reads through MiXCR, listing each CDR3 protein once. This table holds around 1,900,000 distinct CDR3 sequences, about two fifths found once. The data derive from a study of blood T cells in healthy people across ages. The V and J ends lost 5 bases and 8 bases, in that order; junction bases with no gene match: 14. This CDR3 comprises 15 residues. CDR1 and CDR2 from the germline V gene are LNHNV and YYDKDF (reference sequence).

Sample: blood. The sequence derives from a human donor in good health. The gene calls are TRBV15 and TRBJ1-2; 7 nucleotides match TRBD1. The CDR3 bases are TGTGCCACCAGCGGTTTTACAGGGGCCTCCGGAGGCTACACCTTC. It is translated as CATSGFTGASGGYTF.